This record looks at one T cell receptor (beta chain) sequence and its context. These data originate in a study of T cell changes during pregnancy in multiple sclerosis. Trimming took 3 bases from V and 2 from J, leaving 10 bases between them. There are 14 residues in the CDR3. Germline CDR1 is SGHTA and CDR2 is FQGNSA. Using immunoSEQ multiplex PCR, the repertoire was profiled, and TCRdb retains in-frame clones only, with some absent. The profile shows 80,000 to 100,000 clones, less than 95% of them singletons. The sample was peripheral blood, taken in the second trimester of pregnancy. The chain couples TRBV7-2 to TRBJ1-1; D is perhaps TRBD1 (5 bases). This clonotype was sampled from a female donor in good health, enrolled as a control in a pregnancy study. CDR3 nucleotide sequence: TGTGCCAGCAGCTTGGACACGCCTAACACTGAAGCTTTCTTT. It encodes CASSLDTPNTEAFF.